The next 20 T cell receptor beta chains were all read from a single sample in a study of OX40 agonist ivuxolimab in advanced cancers. The repertoire was sequenced with immunoSEQ multiplex PCR; TCRdb's copy has only in-frame clones and lacks some. The sample lists some 87,000 clones, roughly 84% seen once, with more than 0.65% in the top ten. The source was CD4+ or CD8+ T cells sorted from blood, collected in a trial of the OX40 agonist ivuxolimab. These receptors were taken from an adult with an advanced solid tumor such as melanoma, head and neck, liver or kidney cancer.

The chain carries TRBV20-1 and TRBJ1-2; tentative D call: TRBD1 (5 bases). V was trimmed by 8 bases and J by 4 bases, leaving 11 bases between them. Per the germline V gene, CDR1 is DFQATT and CDR2 is SNEGSKA (reference sequence). The CDR3 is made up of 11 amino acids. CDR3 in amino acids: CSTTDPYGYTF. In DNA form, the CDR3 reads TGCAGTACGACAGACCCCTATGGCTACACCTTC.

The V call is TRBV27, the J call TRBJ2-7, with TRBD1 as a possible D gene (6 bases). V shed 4 bases and J shed 1 base, with 11 bases lying between them. CDR3 length: 14 residues. Germline CDR1 is MNHEY and CDR2 is SMNVEV (reference sequence). This chain's CDR3 is CASSSDRGSYEQYF. CDR3 DNA: TGTGCCAGCAGTTCGGACAGAGGATCCTACGAGCAGTACTTC.

V is TRBV30 and J is TRBJ2-3; D remains unclear. The CDR3 runs 15 residues. The V end was cut by 0 bases, the J end by 0 bases, with 10 bases between. CDR1 and CDR2 (germline): GTSNPN, SVGIG (reference sequence). The CDR3 here is CAWSVRFSSTDTQYF. The CDR3 DNA reads TGTGCCTGGAGTGTACGGTTTTCTAGCACAGATACGCAGTATTTT. Full variable domain (rest looked up from reference TRBV30 and TRBJ2-3): SQTIHQWPATLVQPVGSPLSLECTVEGTSNPNLYWYRQAAGRGLQLLFYSVGIGQISSEVPQNLSASRPQDRQFILSSKKLLLSDSGFYLCAWSVRFSSTDTQYFGPGTRLTVL.

J is TRBJ1-2 and V is TRBV30; no clear D. This CDR3 has 13 residues. V was clipped by 0 bases and J by 5 bases, with 10 bases between them. Germline lookup yields CDR1 GTSNPN and CDR2 SVGIG (reference sequence). CDR3 sequence: CAWSVMDLYGYTF. In DNA, the CDR3 is TGTGCCTGGAGTGTGATGGACCTATATGGCTACACCTTC.

The chain carries TRBV27 and TRBJ2-7; D is unresolved. There are 14 residues in the CDR3. Between the trimmed V and J ends, which lost 10 bases and 1 base, there was a span of 17 bases. The V gene's germline CDR1 is MNHEY and CDR2 SMNVEV (reference sequence). Written as DNA, the CDR3 is TGTGCCACCCCTACCATTCCCGAGTCCTACGAGCAGTACTTC. Protein: CATPTIPESYEQYF.

The chain links TRBV5-1 to TRBJ2-2; possible D gene TRBD2, 6 bases. This CDR3 has 15 amino acids. Germline V gene lookup returns CDR1 SGHRS and CDR2 YFSETQ. V lost 4 bases to trimming and J lost 2 bases, with 12 bases between them. This CDR3 is CASSTTGDNTGELFF. For the CDR3, the DNA is TGCGCCAGCAGCACTACGGGGGATAACACCGGGGAGCTGTTTTTT.

This clone was found once. This chain uses TRBV10-1 with TRBJ1-1; D not certain. The ends were cut back, 2 bases at V and 0 bases at J, with 16 bases in the middle. Per the germline V gene, CDR1 is WNHNN and CDR2 is SYGVQD (reference sequence). This CDR3 comprises 17 residues. DNA for the CDR3: TGCGCCAGCAGTGAGAGTCCCCCCGACTTCATGAACACTGAAGCTTTCTTT. Its translation is CASSESPPDFMNTEAFF.

The J gene is TRBJ2-7, the V gene TRBV19; D tentatively reads TRBD1 or TRBD2 (5 bases each). V was pared by 5 bases and J by 5 bases, with 13 bases between. Germline CDR1 is LNHDA and CDR2 is SQIVND (reference sequence). The CDR3 sequence is 13 residues long. The CDR3 nucleotides read TGTGCCAGTAGTCTCCGGGACCTCGACGAGCAGTACTTC. It translates to CASSLRDLDEQYF.

The genes are TRBV4-3 and TRBJ2-1; D unresolved. Trimming stripped 2 bases from V and 6 bases from J, with 14 bases between. CDR3 length: 15 residues. Germline V lookup: CDR1 LGHNA, CDR2 YSLEER. In nucleotides, the CDR3 is TGCGCCAGCAGCCAAACCCTCTTAAACTCCAATGAGCAGTTCTTC. It specifies CASSQTLLNSNEQFF.

A single count supports this clone. The genes are TRBV13 and TRBJ1-3; no firm D call. The CDR3 loop spans 16 amino acids. Germline CDR1 and CDR2: PRHDT and FYEKMQ (reference sequence). The germline V and J ends were trimmed by 5 bases and 1 base, with 15 bases remaining between them. The CDR3 DNA reads TGTGCCAGCAGCGATGGGCGTCAGACATCTGGAAACACCATATATTTT. Amino acid sequence: CASSDGRQTSGNTIYF.

The chain combines TRBV6-5 with TRBJ1-5; possible D gene TRBD1, 5 bases. The germline CDR1 and CDR2 sequences are MNHEY and SVGAGI. V was pared by 0 bases and J by 5 bases, with 5 bases between. This CDR3 comprises 13 residues. CDR3 sequence: CASSYSGDQPQHF. In nucleotides, the CDR3 is TGTGCCAGCAGTTACTCGGGGGATCAGCCCCAGCATTTT.

The chain carries TRBV19 and TRBJ1-1; D is perhaps TRBD1 (5 bases). The V gene lost 3 bases and the J gene lost 4 bases, with 15 bases spanning the gap. The germline gives CDR1 LNHDA, CDR2 SQIVND (reference sequence). CDR3 length equals 15 residues. CDR3 coding DNA: TGTGCCAGTAGTATGTATGGCAGGGAAACCACTGAAGCTTTCTTT. Translated, it gives CASSMYGRETTEAFF.

The chain uses TRBV4-1 and TRBJ1-4, with D unclear. Deletions cut 0 bases from V and 6 bases from J, with 17 bases between. The CDR3 has 17 residues. CDR1 MGHRA and CDR2 YSYEKL come from the germline V gene. CDR3 residues: CASSQDENYKGDEKLFF. The CDR3 coding sequence is TGCGCCAGCAGCCAAGACGAGAACTACAAGGGTGATGAAAAACTGTTTTTT.

The V and J genes are TRBV6-1 and TRBJ1-6; 8 bases are shared with TRBD1. V shed 7 bases and J 8 bases; nucleotides not matched to a gene: 1. CDR1 and CDR2 (germline): MNHNS, SASEGT. This CDR3 contains 12 residues. The CDR3 loop is CASKTGDSPLHF. The CDR3 nucleotides are TGTGCCAGCAAGACAGGGGATTCACCCCTCCACTTT.

This rearrangement joins TRBV6-1 to TRBJ2-7; 10 bases are shared with TRBD2. Germline V gives CDR1 MNHNS, CDR2 SASEGT. The CDR3 length is 15 residues. V shed 2 bases, J shed 9 bases, and the junction held 10 bases outside the gene matches. The CDR3 protein is CASSELSGRDRWQYF. The CDR3 region has the DNA TGTGCCAGCAGTGAATTAAGCGGGAGGGATCGTTGGCAGTACTTC.

This clone showed up just a few times. The chain combines TRBV19 with TRBJ2-1, with D tentatively TRBD1 or TRBD2 (5 bases each). Trimming shortened V by 1 base and J by 9 bases, and 19 bases separated the two germline ends. The CDR3 runs 16 residues. Germline-derived CDR1 and CDR2 are LNHDA and SQIVND (reference sequence). CDR3 protein: CASSIGLGAGSGEQFF. CDR3 DNA sequence: TGTGCCAGTAGTATAGGGCTTGGGGCAGGGAGCGGTGAGCAGTTCTTC.

This chain uses TRBV5-1 with TRBJ2-4; 7 bases match TRBD1. V gave up 0 bases and J gave up 5 bases; unmatched junction bases: 5. The V gene's germline CDR1 is SGHRS and CDR2 YFSETQ. The CDR3 runs 15 residues. The CDR3 here is CASSLVAGTENIQYF. The CDR3 nucleotides read TGCGCCAGCAGCTTGGTCGCCGGGACAGAAAACATTCAGTACTTC.

The chain has TRBV4-1 and TRBJ2-1; no clear D gene. Germline CDR1 MGHRA, CDR2 YSYEKL. CDR3 length: 14 residues. V was cut by 0 bases and J by 6 bases, with 9 bases left in between. The CDR3 protein is CASSQDHAGNEQFF. For the CDR3, the DNA is TGCGCCAGCAGCCAAGATCATGCAGGCAATGAGCAGTTCTTC.

The sample holds one count of this clone. This chain links TRBV6-1 with TRBJ2-7, with unresolved D. The CDR3 length is 14 residues. Trimming stripped 1 base from V and 4 bases from J, with 11 bases between. The germline V gene encodes CDR1 MNHNS and CDR2 SASEGT. The CDR3 region is CASSEGPPPYEQYF. CDR3 nucleotide sequence: TGTGCCAGCAGTGAAGGGCCGCCCCCTTACGAGCAGTACTTC.

V usage is TRBV9 and J usage is TRBJ2-7; D may be TRBD1 or TRBD2 (5 bases each). CDR1 is SGDLS, CDR2 YYNGEE, per germline. The germline V and J ends were trimmed by 0 bases and 0 bases, with 10 bases remaining between them. The CDR3 sequence is 15 residues long. For the CDR3, the DNA is TGTGCCAGCAGCGTAGATCCAGGGACCTCCTACGAGCAGTACTTC. Amino acids: CASSVDPGTSYEQYF.